The 21 T cell receptor beta chains given below trace back to one sample, sequenced in a study of T cells expressing NK-cell markers. TCRdb reprocessed the 5' RACE reads and reports one entry per CDR3 protein, with no DNA. The sample data list around 550,000 distinct CDR3 sequences. The sequencing sample was made of blood T cells: a sorted CD56 or NKG2C T cell subset, CD4+ or CD8+ T cells, or bulk PBMC T cells (not recorded which). Receptor source: a man between 18 and 35 years old in good health.

The J gene is TRBJ1-6, the V gene TRBV20-1. The CDR3 totals 16 residues. Germline V gives CDR1 DFQATT, CDR2 SNEGSKA (reference sequence). CDR3 amino acids: CSARDLFSSYNSPLHF.

The chain carries TRBV4-1 and TRBJ2-3. Germline V gene lookup returns CDR1 MGHRA and CDR2 YSYEKL. This CDR3 comprises 16 residues. This CDR3 is CASSQDIRPMGDTQYF.

The chain links TRBV6-2 or TRBV6-3 to TRBJ2-1. Germline V gene data show CDR1 as MNHEY and CDR2 as SVGEGT. The CDR3 totals 12 residues. This CDR3 reads CASSYSGREQFF.

This chain links TRBV5-5 with TRBJ2-1. The CDR3 sequence is 14 residues long. CDR1 is SGHKS, CDR2 YYEKEE, per germline (reference sequence). CDR3 residues: CASSRRSDVYEQFF. Full variable domain (missing parts from reference TRBV5-5 and TRBJ2-1): DAGVTQSPTHLIKTRGQQVTLRCSPISGHKSVSWYQQVLGQGPQFIFQYYEKEERGRGNFPDRFSARQFPNYSSELNVNALLLGDSALYLCASSRRSDVYEQFFGPGTRLTVL.

The chain couples TRBV29-1 to TRBJ2-1; TCRdb calls TRBD1, which cannot be checked without DNA. The CDR3 length is 15 residues. CDR1 SQVTM and CDR2 ANQGSEA come from the germline V gene. The CDR3 reads CSVATDRSGYNEQFF.

The CDR3 sequence: CASSTPGSSTQYF. The chain uses TRBV18 and TRBJ2-3; no DNA is available, so the TRBD2 call from TCRdb remains unchecked. CDR1 is KGHSH and CDR2 is LQKENI in the germline V gene. This CDR3 is 13 amino acids long.

The chain uses TRBV6-5 and TRBJ2-2. CDR3 length: 15 residues. Germline V gene data show CDR1 as MNHEY and CDR2 as SVGAGI. The CDR3 spells CASSYHKMNTGELFF.

The V call is TRBV15, the J call TRBJ2-1; checking the TCRdb D call of TRBD2 is not possible without DNA. CDR3 length equals 15 residues. Germline values: CDR1 LNHNV, CDR2 YYDKDF (reference sequence). CDR3 in amino acids: CATSRLAETNNEQFF.

The rearrangement uses TRBV29-1 and TRBJ1-2; TCRdb proposes TRBD1, but this gene call is untestable without DNA. Germline CDR1 and CDR2: SQVTM and ANQGSEA. The length of the CDR3 is 14 residues. The CDR3 is CTVQKEGARQGYTF.

The rearrangement links TRBV10-3 to TRBJ1-4; TCRdb gives TRBD1 as the D gene, but with no DNA this cannot be confirmed. Germline CDR1 and CDR2: ENHRY and SYGVKD. This CDR3 has 15 residues. CDR3 loop: CAISETGTANEKLFF.

The chain carries TRBV3-1 and TRBJ2-3. This CDR3 comprises 15 residues. CDR1 LGHDT and CDR2 YNNKEL come from the germline V gene (reference sequence). The chain's CDR3 is CASSPLRRHTDTQYF.

This chain connects TRBV20-1 to TRBJ2-1. CDR3 size: 18 residues. Germline CDR1 and CDR2: DFQATT and SNEGSKA (reference sequence). This CDR3 is CSARDVVTGTSSYNEQFF.

The CDR3 region is CASSPVSRPDYEQYF. The chain employs TRBV18 and TRBJ2-7. This CDR3 has 15 residues. Germline CDR1 is KGHSH and CDR2 is LQKENI.

The V call is TRBV12-3 or TRBV12-4, the J call TRBJ1-2; the TCRdb D gene call, TRBD1, has no DNA to confirm it. This CDR3 is 14 amino acids long. CDR3 sequence reads: CASSLHRGLYGYTF.

The CDR3 protein is CASIEAESSYNEQFF. This chain uses TRBV2 with TRBJ2-1. From germline, CDR1 is SNHLY and CDR2 FYNNEI. The CDR3 is 15 residues long.

The V gene is TRBV9, the J gene TRBJ2-7; the D gene TCRdb calls, TRBD1, cannot be checked with no DNA. This CDR3 comprises 15 residues. Per the germline V gene, CDR1 is SGDLS and CDR2 is YYNGEE. CDR3 loop: CASSVGGGGDYEQYF.

The chain has TRBV20-1 and TRBJ2-3; TCRdb indicates TRBD2, and absent DNA this call remains unverified. The CDR3 has 16 amino acids. Germline values: CDR1 DFQATT, CDR2 SNEGSKA (reference sequence). CDR3 sequence: CSAREMTSGSTDTQYF.

The J gene is TRBJ2-7, the V gene TRBV5-1; no DNA is available, so the TRBD2 call from TCRdb remains unchecked. Germline V gives CDR1 SGHRS, CDR2 YFSETQ. The CDR3 contains 16 residues. The CDR3 here is CASSSQVSGLAYEQYF.

The chain combines TRBV10-2 with TRBJ2-2; the D gene TCRdb calls, TRBD1, cannot be checked with no DNA. The CDR3 totals 15 residues. CDR1 is WSHSY and CDR2 is SAAADI in the germline V gene. CDR3 sequence: CATQGGGIYTGELFF.

The chain combines TRBV3-1 with TRBJ2-1. This CDR3 region has 13 residues. CDR1 LGHDT and CDR2 YNNKEL come from the germline V gene (reference sequence). CDR3 protein: CASSADSLNEQFF.

J is TRBJ2-7 and V is TRBV5-1; TCRdb calls TRBD1, which cannot be checked without DNA. CDR1 is SGHRS, CDR2 YFSETQ, per germline. There are 16 residues in the CDR3. This CDR3 is CASSPGPGQGTHEQYF.